This entry concerns a single T cell receptor (beta chain). Its cognate antigen is unknown. CDR3 length equals 15 residues. V gave up 5 bases and J gave up 6 bases; unmatched junction bases: 7. Germline CDR1 and CDR2: SGHTA and FQGNSA. Clones were read by immunoSEQ multiplex PCR, and TCRdb kept only the in-frame ones, dropping some. This sample has about 83,000 clones, with around 83% found just once. The data originate from a study of lymphopenia after photon versus proton radiotherapy. Regarding the study as a whole: Larger post-nadir TCR diversity loss correlated inversely with survival in deceased patients. Post-nadir diversity loss with photons came from oligoclonal expansion, particularly CD8+ Temra cells. Under photons, naive T cells and diversity fell while effector/memory populations rose.

The source material was peripheral blood, sampled from a patient treated with proton-based radiotherapy. The J gene is TRBJ2-1, the V gene TRBV7-2; 10 positions match TRBD2. The receptor was isolated from a man aged 60-69 years with pancreatic cancer. CDR3 region: CASSPTSGIPNEQFF. The CDR3 nucleotides are TGTGCCAGCAGCCCAACTAGCGGGATACCCAATGAGCAGTTCTTC.